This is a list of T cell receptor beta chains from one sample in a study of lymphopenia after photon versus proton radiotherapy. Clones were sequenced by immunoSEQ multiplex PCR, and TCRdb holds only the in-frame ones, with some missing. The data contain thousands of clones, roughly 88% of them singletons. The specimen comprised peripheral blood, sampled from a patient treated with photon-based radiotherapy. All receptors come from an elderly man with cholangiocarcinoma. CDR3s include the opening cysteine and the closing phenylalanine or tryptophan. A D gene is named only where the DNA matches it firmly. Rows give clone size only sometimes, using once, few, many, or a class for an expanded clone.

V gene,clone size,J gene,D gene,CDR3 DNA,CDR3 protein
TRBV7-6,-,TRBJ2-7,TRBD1,TGTGCCAGCAGCTTTCACTCAGGGGGAACCTACGAGCAGTACTTC,CASSFHSGGTYEQYF
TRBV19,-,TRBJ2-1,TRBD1,TGTGCCAGTAGTCCCGGACAGGCTGGTGAGCAGTTCTTC,CASSPGQAGEQFF
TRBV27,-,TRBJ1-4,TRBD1,TGTGCCAGCAGTAACTTAACCGGGACAGTTAATGAAAAACTGTTTTTT,CASSNLTGTVNEKLFF
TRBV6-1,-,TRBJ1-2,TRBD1,TGTGCCAGCAAACTCTTCCGGGACAGTAACTATGGCTACACCTTC,CASKLFRDSNYGYTF
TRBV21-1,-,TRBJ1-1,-,TGTGCCACCTACCACACAGGGGAGATTGAAGCTTTCTTT,CATYHTGEIEAFF
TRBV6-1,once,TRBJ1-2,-,TGTGCCAGCAGTGAAAACAGGTGGTTCGGCTACACCTTC,CASSENRWFGYTF
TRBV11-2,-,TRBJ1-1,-,TGTGCCAGCAGCTTAAACACTGAAGCTTTCTTT,CASSLNTEAFF
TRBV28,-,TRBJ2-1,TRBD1,TGTGCCAGCAGTTTATCCGGCACGGGACAGGGGGCGAATGAGCAGTTCTTC,CASSLSGTGQGANEQFF
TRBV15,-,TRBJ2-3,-,TGTGCCACCAAAACCCCCAGCGAACCCACAGATACGCAGTATTTT,CATKTPSEPTDTQYF
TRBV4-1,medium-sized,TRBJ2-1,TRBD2,TGCGCCAGCAGCCAACTGATGGGCGGGGGGGAGTTCTTC,CASSQLMGGGEFF
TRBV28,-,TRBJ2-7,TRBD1,TGTGCCAGCAGTACCGCGACAGGGAACTACGAGCAGTACTTC,CASSTATGNYEQYF
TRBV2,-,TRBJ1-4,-,TGTGCCAGCGGGAGACAGGCACCTAATGAAAAACTGTTTTTT,CASGRQAPNEKLFF
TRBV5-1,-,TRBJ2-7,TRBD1,TGCGCCAGCAGCTTCGGACAGGCTATCTACGAGCAGTACTTC,CASSFGQAIYEQYF
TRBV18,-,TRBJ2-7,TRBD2,TGTGCCAGCTCACGTAGCGGGGGGTACGGGGAGCAGTACTTC,CASSRSGGYGEQYF
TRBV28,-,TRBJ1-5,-,TGTGCCAGCAGTCCACCCCTCGGGGGGGAAAGCAATCAGCCCCAGCATTTT,CASSPPLGGESNQPQHF
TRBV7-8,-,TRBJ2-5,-,TGTGCCAGCAGCTTTCTGGGGGCGGGGGTGAAGACCCAGTACTTC,CASSFLGAGVKTQYF
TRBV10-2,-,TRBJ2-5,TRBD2,TGCGCCAGCAGCTCAGCGGGGGGGGAGACCCAGTACTTC,CASSSAGGETQYF
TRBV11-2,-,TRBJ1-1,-,TGTGCCAGCAGCGTCGACAGGAACACTGAAGCTTTCTTT,CASSVDRNTEAFF
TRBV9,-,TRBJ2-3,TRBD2,TGTGCCAGCACCCTGGGGGGGGTTTGGACAGATACGCAGTATTTT,CASTLGGVWTDTQYF
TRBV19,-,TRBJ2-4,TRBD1,TGTGCCAGTAGTACCGGACAGGGGTTAGCCAAAAACATTCAGTACTTC,CASSTGQGLAKNIQYF
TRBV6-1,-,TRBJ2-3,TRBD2,TGTGCCAGCAGTGAACTAGCGGGGGGGCAAGATACGCAGTATTTT,CASSELAGGQDTQYF
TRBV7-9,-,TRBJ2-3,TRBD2,TGTGCCAGCAGCTTAGTGGGGACTAGCAGGGGAAAAGATACGCAGTATTTT,CASSLVGTSRGKDTQYF
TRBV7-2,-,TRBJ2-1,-,TGTGCCAGCAGCTTCGGTCCGGGATACAATGAGCAGTTCTTC,CASSFGPGYNEQFF
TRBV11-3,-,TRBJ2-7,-,TGTGCCAGCAGCTTAGCATTTGGGGAGCAGTACTTC,CASSLAFGEQYF
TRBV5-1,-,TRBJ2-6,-,TGCGCCAGCAGCGCGTACTTAGCTGGGGCCAACGTCCTGACTTTC,CASSAYLAGANVLTF
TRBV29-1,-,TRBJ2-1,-,TGCAGCGTTCGCCGACGGAAAACGGGGGATAGCTCCTACAATGAGCAGTTCTTC,CSVRRRKTGDSSYNEQFF
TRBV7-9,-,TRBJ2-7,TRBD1,TGTGCCAGCAGCTTGCTTCTCGGACAGGAACTTTACGAGCAGTACTTC,CASSLLLGQELYEQYF
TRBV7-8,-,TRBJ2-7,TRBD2,TGTGCCAGCAGCCCGCGACTAGCGGCCCTTACCTACGAGCAGTACTTC,CASSPRLAALTYEQYF
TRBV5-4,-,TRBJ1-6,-,TGTGCCAGCAACCTGGGGGGGGCGACTTCACCCCTCCACTTT,CASNLGGATSPLHF
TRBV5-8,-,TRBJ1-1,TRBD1,TGTGCCAGCAGCAAGGACAGGGTGAACACTGAAGCTTTCTTT,CASSKDRVNTEAFF
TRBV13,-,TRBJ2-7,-,TGTGCCAGCAGCCTACTCCAGGGGAGGGAGCAGTACTTC,CASSLLQGREQYF
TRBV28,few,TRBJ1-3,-,TGTGCCAGCAGTCGATTTCTAGGTCGAAACACCATATATTTT,CASSRFLGRNTIYF
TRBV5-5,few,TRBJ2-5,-,TGTGCCAGCAGCTGGGGGACGGCGGGGGCTCGACAAGAGACCCAGTACTTC,CASSWGTAGARQETQYF
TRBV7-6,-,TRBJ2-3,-,TGTGCCAGCAGCTTAGGTAACGCGCGGGCAGATACGCAGTATTTT,CASSLGNARADTQYF
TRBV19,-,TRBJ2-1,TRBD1,TGTGCCAGTAGTATTCGACAGGGGAGAGTGGATGAGCAGTTCTTC,CASSIRQGRVDEQFF
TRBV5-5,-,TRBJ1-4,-,TGTGCCAGCATCCTTCATATAAGGTCTGGGGAAAAACTGTTTTTT,CASILHIRSGEKLFF
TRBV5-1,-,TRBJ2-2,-,TGCGCCAGCAGCATGGGGACGGCTTGGGGCACCGGGGAGCTGTTTTTT,CASSMGTAWGTGELFF
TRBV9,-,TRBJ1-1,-,TGTGCCAGCAGCGTACCCGTGAGTGAAGCTTTCTTT,CASSVPVSEAFF
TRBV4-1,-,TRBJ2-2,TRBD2,TGCGCCAGCAGCCAAGATTGGGGGGGTTGGACCACCGGGGAGCTGTTTTTT,CASSQDWGGWTTGELFF
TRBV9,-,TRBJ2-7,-,TGTGCCAGCAGCGCCGGAGACCCAAACTACGAGCAGTACTTC,CASSAGDPNYEQYF
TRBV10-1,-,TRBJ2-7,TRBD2,TGCGCCAGCAGCGGCGGGGGCTACGAGCAGTACTTC,CASSGGGYEQYF
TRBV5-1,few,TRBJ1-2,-,TGCGCCAGCAGCTTGCCCCAGGGTTTGGACTACTATGGCTACACCTTC,CASSLPQGLDYYGYTF
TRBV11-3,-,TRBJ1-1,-,TGTGCCAGCAGCCCCAGGGCAGGGAACACTGAAGCTTTCTTT,CASSPRAGNTEAFF
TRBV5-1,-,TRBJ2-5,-,TGCGCCAGCAGCTTGGGGGTACAAGAGACCCAGTACTTC,CASSLGVQETQYF
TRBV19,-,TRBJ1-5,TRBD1,TGTGCCAGTAGTTCCGGCGGGACAGCAAATCAGCCCCAGCATTTT,CASSSGGTANQPQHF
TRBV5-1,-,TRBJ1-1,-,TGCGCCAGCAGCTTGCCGGGAACACGAAGCGCTGAAGCTTTCTTT,CASSLPGTRSAEAFF
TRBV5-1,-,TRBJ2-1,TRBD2,TGCGCCAGCAGCTTAGCGGGGGCAAACTACAATGAGCAGTTCTTC,CASSLAGANYNEQFF
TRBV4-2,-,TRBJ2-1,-,TGTGCCAGCAGCCAAGATAACTATTACAATGAGCAGTTCTTC,CASSQDNYYNEQFF
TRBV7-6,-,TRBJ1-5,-,TGTGCCAGCAGCTTATCTCCTGGCAATCAGCCCCAGCATTTT,CASSLSPGNQPQHF
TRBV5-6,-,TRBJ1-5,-,TGTGCCAGCAGCTTACGGGGGACGGTTCAGCCCCAGCATTTT,CASSLRGTVQPQHF
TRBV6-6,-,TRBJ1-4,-,TGTGCCAGCAGTTTAACCGGGACCCCCTTGAACCAACTGTTTTTT,CASSLTGTPLNQLFF
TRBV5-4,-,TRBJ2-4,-,TGTGCCAGCAGCTTAGGGGGGGCCAACAAAAACATTCAGTACTTC,CASSLGGANKNIQYF
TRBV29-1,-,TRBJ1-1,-,TGCAGCGCCGGCAGGGGCAACACTGAAGCTTTCTTT,CSAGRGNTEAFF